This T cell receptor beta chain was captured in a study of CD8 T cells in Susac syndrome. An input of 0.5 to 1 ug of RNA was subjected to reverse transcription using random hexamers. Amplification of TCR beta CDR3 spanned 54 Vbeta and 13 Jbeta via immunoSEQ multiplex PCR. TCRdb recomputed calls from the immunoSEQ multiplex PCR reads with MiXCR, one row per CDR3 protein. The sample shows 150,000 to 200,000 distinct CDR3 sequences, 93% of them seen only once. V lost 5 bases, J lost 4 bases, and 5 bases stayed unmatched. Germline loops: CDR1 LGHDT, CDR2 YNNKEL (reference sequence). The CDR3 is 15 residues long.

Input material: CD4+ T cells from PBMCs. This TCR was recovered from a human donor in good health. The chain has TRBV3-1 and TRBJ2-5; 12 bases map to TRBD2. CDR3 amino acids: CASSSLTSGGETQYF. CDR3 DNA: TGTGCCAGCAGCTCGCTGACTAGCGGGGGAGAGACCCAGTACTTC.